The 14 T cell receptor beta chains given below trace back to one sample, sequenced in a study of blood T cell repertoires in COVID-19. The repertoire was sequenced with immunoSEQ multiplex PCR; TCRdb's copy has only in-frame clones and lacks some. The table shows under 70,000 clones, with approximately 90% occurring only once. Sample: PBMCs or T cells enriched from blood (not recorded which). Receptors originate from a woman in her thirties or forties who had recovered from COVID-19.

The V gene is TRBV29-1, the J gene TRBJ1-2; 7 bases fit TRBD1. Trimming removed 4 bases from V and 11 bases from J; junction bases left unmatched: 13. The CDR3 is made up of 13 amino acids. CDR1 is SQVTM, CDR2 ANQGSEA, per germline. For the CDR3, the DNA is TGCAGCGTTGGGGACAGATCCGACTTTGGGTACACCTTC. This sequence encodes CSVGDRSDFGYTF.

The V gene is TRBV5-1, the J gene TRBJ1-1, with D tentatively TRBD1 (5 bases). This CDR3 region has 15 residues. The V end was cut by 2 bases, the J end by 3 bases, with 14 bases between. Germline assignment: CDR1 SGHRS and CDR2 YFSETQ. The CDR3 region has the DNA TGCGCCAGCAGCTTAGAGATCTGGGGGGACACTGAAGCTTTCTTT. As protein: CASSLEIWGDTEAFF.

The V gene is TRBV5-1, the J gene TRBJ2-3; 11 bases line up with TRBD2. Germline CDR1 and CDR2: SGHRS and YFSETQ. Trimming took 2 bases from V and 4 from J; bases not matched to a gene: 3. This CDR3 comprises 15 residues. The CDR3 sequence: CASSFSGGASDTQYF. Written as DNA, the CDR3 is TGCGCCAGCAGCTTTAGCGGGGGGGCTTCAGATACGCAGTATTTT.

The gene calls are TRBV2 and TRBJ1-1, with 8 bases fitting TRBD1. V lost 6 bases and J lost 4; bases outside the gene matches: 4. The CDR3 loop spans 13 amino acids. Germline CDR1 is SNHLY and CDR2 is FYNNEI. CDR3 nucleotides: TGTGCCAGCAGGCCAGACAGGGGCACTGAAGCTTTCTTT. Protein sequence: CASRPDRGTEAFF.

The chain employs TRBV27 and TRBJ1-4; 8 bases are shared with TRBD1. The CDR3 loop spans 15 amino acids. With V trimmed by 3 bases and J by 7 bases, 7 bases remained unmatched. Looked up from germline, CDR1 is MNHEY and CDR2 is SMNVEV (reference sequence). CDR3: CASSLTRGLVEKLFF. CDR3 nucleotides: TGTGCCAGCAGTTTGACCAGGGGGCTAGTTGAAAAACTGTTTTTT.

The V gene is TRBV6-5, the J gene TRBJ1-4; 9 nucleotides agree with TRBD1. Trimming took 5 bases from V and 14 from J; bases not matched to a gene: 12. The CDR3 loop spans 14 amino acids. The V gene's germline CDR1 is MNHEY and CDR2 SVGAGI. The CDR3 loop is CASSRSLQGAKLFF. In DNA form, the CDR3 reads TGTGCCAGCAGTAGGAGCTTACAGGGGGCAAAGCTGTTTTTT.

The chain employs TRBV25-1 and TRBJ2-1, with 7 bases fitting TRBD1. Germline V lookup: CDR1 MGHDK, CDR2 SYGVNS. Trimming removed 6 bases from V and 5 bases from J; junction bases left unmatched: 4. CDR3 length: 13 amino acids. CDR3 in DNA: TGTGCCAGCAGGGCTACAGGGGACAATGAGCAGTTCTTC. Protein product: CASRATGDNEQFF.

The chain is built from TRBV19 and TRBJ1-2, with TRBD1 matching 9 bases. Germline-derived CDR1 and CDR2 are LNHDA and SQIVND (reference sequence). The CDR3 covers 23 residues. The junction had 28 bases not matched to a gene; V was cut back by 5 bases and J by 0 bases. The CDR3: CASSSIVGLGPGGQGTANYGYTF. In DNA form, the CDR3 reads TGTGCCAGTAGTTCCATAGTGGGGCTGGGCCCGGGGGGACAGGGAACAGCTAACTATGGCTACACCTTC.

CDR3 DNA sequence: TGTGCCATCAGTGACGGGCAGGGAGAGACCCAGTACTTC. Translation gives CAISDGQGETQYF. The rearrangement links TRBV10-3 to TRBJ2-5; tentative D call: TRBD1 (5 bases). CDR1 is ENHRY and CDR2 is SYGVKD in the germline V gene. The CDR3 is made up of 13 amino acids. V dropped 3 bases and J dropped 4 bases, with 9 bases sitting between them.

The chain employs TRBV9 and TRBJ2-1; maybe TRBD2 (6 bases). The CDR3 length is 18 residues. Germline V gene data show CDR1 as SGDLS and CDR2 as YYNGEE. V dropped 0 bases and J dropped 1 base, with 17 bases sitting between them. CDR3 DNA sequence: TGTGCCAGCAGCGTAGGAAGGCAGGGAGGTAGGTCCTACAATGAGCAGTTCTTC. Translating gives CASSVGRQGGRSYNEQFF.

This clone is a singleton in its sample. The chain couples TRBV27 to TRBJ2-1; D perhaps matches TRBD1 (5 bases). The V and J ends lost 2 bases and 5 bases respectively, with 13 bases between them. CDR1 MNHEY and CDR2 SMNVEV come from the germline V gene (reference sequence). The CDR3 is 15 residues long. The CDR3 protein is CASSLGQGGHNEQFF. For the CDR3, the DNA is TGTGCCAGCAGTTTAGGGCAGGGTGGTCACAATGAGCAGTTCTTC.

The V call is TRBV5-6, the J call TRBJ2-1, with D possibly TRBD2 on 6 matching bases. Germline CDR1 is SGHDT and CDR2 is YYEEEE. The CDR3 spans 15 residues. The V and J ends lost 0 bases and 1 base respectively, with 8 bases between them. The CDR3 DNA is TGTGCCAGCAGCTTGGTTAGCGGATCCTACAATGAGCAGTTCTTC. It yields the protein CASSLVSGSYNEQFF.

The chain links TRBV3-1 (or the pseudogene TRBV3-2) to TRBJ2-1; D is unresolved. The CDR3 has 12 amino acids. Between the trimmed V and J ends, which lost 4 bases and 8 bases, there was a span of 9 bases. Germline V gene sequence: CDR1 LGHDT, CDR2 YNNKEL (reference sequence). CDR3 coding DNA: TGTGCCAGCAGCCGTGAAAGAGATGAGCAGTTCTTC. It translates to CASSRERDEQFF.

The chain is built from TRBV3-1 (or the pseudogene TRBV3-2) and TRBJ1-5, with D unresolved. Trimming removed 0 bases at V and 0 bases at J, with 9 bases between. This CDR3 has 16 residues. The germline CDR1 and CDR2 sequences are LGHDT and YNNKEL (reference sequence). The CDR3 sequence is CASSQEFGYSNQPQHF. CDR3 bases: TGTGCCAGCAGCCAAGAATTCGGTTATAGCAATCAGCCCCAGCATTTT.